This T cell receptor (beta chain) was identified in a study of blood T cell repertoires in COVID-19. Study information: Acute and convalescent COVID-19 specimens originated in the United States, Italy and Spain. Nucleic acid was either cDNA or gDNA, and it came from T cells, B-cell-depleted T cells, or PBMCs.

This clone was counted a single time. Trimming pared 9 bases from V and 3 bases from J, leaving 21 bases between. This CDR3 is built from 16 residues. Germline assignment: CDR1 MDHEN and CDR2 SYDVKM. As handled by the study authors: Reference gene primer amplification in the assay estimated nucleated cell counts. Generated by immunoSEQ multiplex PCR, the TCRdb table keeps only in-frame clones and is missing some. D and trimming come from the DNA, and the V and J calls and clone size come from that table. This table holds tens of thousands of clones, 82% found once. The sequenced material came from peripheral blood. This clonotype was sampled from a human donor with acute or convalescent COVID-19. The donor label of this sample is uncertain. J is TRBJ1-5 and V is TRBV28, with D perhaps matching TRBD1 (6 bases). Written as DNA, the CDR3 is TGTGCCAGTCACAGGGCCGGGACACCTATCAATCAGCCCCAGCATTTT. Translation: CASHRAGTPINQPQHF.